The TCR beta chain described here comes from a study of T-cell memory formation after mild COVID-19. Sample barcodes and UMIs were carried by the TCR alpha and TCR beta cDNA libraries that 5'RACE generated with constant-segment primers. Via MiXCR, TCRdb re-called the 5' RACE reads, giving one row per CDR3 protein. The repertoire holds hundreds of thousands of distinct CDR3 sequences, with roughly 15% as singletons. A remark on this clonotype: Its antigen is unidentified.

Findings and limits, study-wide: The study found balanced CD4/CD8 in clones contracting day 15 to 85 and a CD4+ lean in later expanders. Clones which contracted sat mainly in CM and EM if CD4+, and in EMRA if CD8+.

The receptor was derived from a man aged 18 to 30 who had mild COVID-19 (a few samples of this study predate the infection). Cell type and time point are not known. Sequencing input: PBMCs or a T cell subset sorted from them (not recorded which).

The CDR3 reads CASSSRGEGANTEAFF. The CDR3 coding sequence is TGTGCCAGCAGTTCCCGGGGAGAGGGCGCGAACACTGAAGCTTTCTTT. V gene TRBV6-6 combines with J gene TRBJ1-1; unclear D gene. The V end lost 4 bases, the J end lost 1 base, and 16 bases lay between the germline ends. The CDR3 consists of 16 residues. CDR1 and CDR2 from the germline V gene are MNHNY and SVGAGI (reference sequence).